What follows is one T cell receptor beta chain and its context. The length of the CDR3 is 15 residues. Germline values: CDR1 SGHNT, CDR2 YYREEE (reference sequence). Trimming removed 4 bases from V and 3 bases from J; junction bases left unmatched: 8. The assay was immunoSEQ multiplex PCR, and TCRdb's table has in-frame clones only and misses some. The sample comprises 180,000 or so clones, roughly 84% of which are singletons, and 9.8% rests with the top ten. The sample is drawn from a study of blood T cell repertoires in COVID-19. The clonotype originates from a woman at least 80 years old with acute or convalescent COVID-19. The material sequenced was peripheral blood. The chain has TRBV5-4 and TRBJ2-5, with TRBD2 matching over 8 bases. The DNA of the CDR3 is TGTGCCAGCAGCAGGAGCGGGAGTACAGAAGAGACCCAGTACTTC. Translating it yields CASSRSGSTEETQYF.